The clone carrying this TCR beta chain was seen a few times. The antigen remains unidentified. The record originates from a study of cytomegalovirus exposure and HLA in healthy donors. The PCR had 60 Vbeta and 13 Jbeta primers. TCRdb's table, derived via immunoSEQ multiplex PCR, lists solely in-frame clones and lacks some. The table lists roughly 200,000 clones, roughly 80% of them singletons. Broader study findings: V- and J-gene trimming in TCR beta was tied to a missense DCLRE1C variant by an analysis performed later.

The CDR3 is 13 amino acids. Germline V gene sequence: CDR1 SGHNT, CDR2 YENEEA. Trimming took off 2 bases at V and 3 bases at J, with 7 bases between the two ends. What was sequenced was PBMCs. The V call is TRBV11-3, the J call TRBJ1-1, with D maybe TRBD1 (5 bases). This receptor was identified in a man aged 55 to 70 in good health and CMV-seronegative. This chain's CDR3 is CASSLQGDTEAFF. The CDR3 DNA follows: TGTGCCAGCAGCTTACAGGGTGACACTGAAGCTTTCTTT.